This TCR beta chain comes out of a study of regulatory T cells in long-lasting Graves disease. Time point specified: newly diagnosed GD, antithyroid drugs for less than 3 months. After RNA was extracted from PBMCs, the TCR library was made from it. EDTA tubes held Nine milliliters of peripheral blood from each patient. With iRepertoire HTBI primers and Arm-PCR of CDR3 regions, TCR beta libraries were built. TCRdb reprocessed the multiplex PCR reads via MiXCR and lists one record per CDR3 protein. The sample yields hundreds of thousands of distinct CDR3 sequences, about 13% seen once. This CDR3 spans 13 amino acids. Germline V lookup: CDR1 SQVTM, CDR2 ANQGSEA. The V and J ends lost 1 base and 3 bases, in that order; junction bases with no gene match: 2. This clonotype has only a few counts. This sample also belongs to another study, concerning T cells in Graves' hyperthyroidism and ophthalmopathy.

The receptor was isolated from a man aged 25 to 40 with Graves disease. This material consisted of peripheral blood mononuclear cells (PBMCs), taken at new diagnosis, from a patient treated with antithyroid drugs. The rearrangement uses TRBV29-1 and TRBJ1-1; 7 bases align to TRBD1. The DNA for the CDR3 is TGCAGCGTTGAAGGACAGGGAGACACTGAAGCTTTCTTT. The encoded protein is CSVEGQGDTEAFF.